The 22 T cell receptor beta chains presented below share a single source sample, sequenced in a study of blood T cell repertoires in COVID-19. The table came from immunoSEQ multiplex PCR; TCRdb's copy has only in-frame clones and leaves some out. The sample carries over 250,000 clones, roughly 90% recorded once. The sample consisted of peripheral blood. Every receptor here comes from a woman in her 30s with acute or convalescent COVID-19.

This rearrangement joins TRBV29-1 to TRBJ1-1; 7 bases line up with TRBD1. From germline, CDR1 is SQVTM and CDR2 ANQGSEA. This CDR3 contains 14 residues. Losses at the gene ends were 5 bases for V and 2 bases for J; bases not matched to a gene: 8. CDR3 loop: CSVHIWTGNTEAFF. The CDR3 coding sequence is TGCAGCGTTCATATATGGACAGGCAACACTGAAGCTTTCTTT.

This clone occurred once. This chain connects TRBV20-1 to TRBJ2-5; D possibly corresponds to TRBD1 (5 bases). The germline V gene has CDR1 DFQATT and CDR2 SNEGSKA (reference sequence). There are 11 residues in the CDR3. Trimming removed 5 bases at V and 3 bases at J, with 7 bases between. The CDR3 protein is CSARQKETQYF. DNA for the CDR3: TGCAGTGCTCGACAGAAAGAGACCCAGTACTTC.

The rearrangement joins TRBV7-8 to TRBJ2-3, with D maybe TRBD2 (5 bases). CDR1 is SGHVS and CDR2 is FQNEAQ in the germline V gene. Trimming cost V 1 base and J 2 bases, with 16 bases left between them. The CDR3 sequence is 17 residues long. The CDR3: CASSLEVRGGNTDTQYF. In nucleotides, the CDR3 is TGTGCCAGCAGCTTAGAAGTCCGGGGTGGAAACACAGATACGCAGTATTTT.

The chain employs TRBV19 and TRBJ2-7; no reliable D call. Per the germline V gene, CDR1 is LNHDA and CDR2 is SQIVND (reference sequence). This CDR3 spans 12 amino acids. V was clipped by 1 base and J by 4 bases, with 5 bases between them. The CDR3 nucleotides read TGTGCCAGTAGTATAGGAGGTTACGAGCAGTACTTC. The encoded protein is CASSIGGYEQYF.

The chain employs TRBV7-8 and TRBJ2-3; 9 bases agree with TRBD2. There are 15 residues in the CDR3. V was clipped by 8 bases and J by 5 bases; unmatched bases: 11. The germline CDR1 and CDR2 sequences are SGHVS and FQNEAQ. Written as DNA, the CDR3 is TGTGCCAGCGGGAAAAACGGACTAGCGCAAGATACGCAGTATTTT. Its translation: CASGKNGLAQDTQYF.

The genes are TRBV14 and TRBJ1-5; 7 nucleotides align to TRBD1. Trimming removed 3 bases from V and 0 bases from J; junction bases left unmatched: 8. This CDR3 has 17 residues. Germline V gene lookup returns CDR1 SGHDN and CDR2 FVKESK. The CDR3 region is CASSHRGQAYSNQPQHF. CDR3 sequence (DNA): TGTGCCAGCAGCCACCGAGGACAGGCCTATAGCAATCAGCCCCAGCATTTT.

V is TRBV19 and J is TRBJ1-5, with TRBD1 matching over 9 bases. From germline, CDR1 is LNHDA and CDR2 SQIVND (reference sequence). V trimming: 5 bases; J trimming: 4 bases; junction bases outside the gene matches: 9. The CDR3 runs to 16 residues. CDR3 bases: TGTGCCAGTAGTTATCCGGGACAGGGAATTAATCAGCCCCAGCATTTT. Amino acids: CASSYPGQGINQPQHF.

This CDR3 reads CASKGGLNYGYTF. CDR3 nucleotide sequence: TGTGCCAGCAAGGGGGGACTAAACTATGGCTACACCTTC. This chain joins TRBV2 and TRBJ1-2, with D possibly being TRBD1 (6 bases). Trimming removed 7 bases from V and 2 bases from J, with 11 bases in between. Germline CDR1 reads SNHLY; CDR2 reads FYNNEI. This CDR3 comprises 13 residues.

This sequence joins TRBV28 and TRBJ1-5; D gene ambiguous. Deletions cut 6 bases from V and 0 bases from J, with 3 bases between. This CDR3 is 12 amino acids long. Germline CDR1 reads MDHEN; CDR2 reads SYDVKM. The CDR3 here is CASRYSNQPQHF. CDR3 coding DNA: TGTGCCAGCAGATATAGCAATCAGCCCCAGCATTTT.

About this clone itself: Other DNA sequences in the sample encode the same CDR3. The chain has TRBV30 and TRBJ1-1; D not certain. CDR1 and CDR2 (germline): GTSNPN, SVGIG (reference sequence). With 2 bases removed from V and 3 bases from J, the gap between germline ends came to 7 bases. The CDR3 covers 12 residues. CDR3: CAWSPSDTEAFF. DNA for the CDR3: TGTGCCTGGAGTCCAAGCGACACTGAAGCTTTCTTT.

The V call is TRBV15, the J call TRBJ2-1, with 10 bases lining up with TRBD2. After removal of 0 bases from V and 7 bases from J, the junction contained 18 bases not matched to a gene. Germline CDR1 is LNHNV and CDR2 is YYDKDF (reference sequence). The length of the CDR3 is 20 residues. Here the CDR3 reads CATSRDSPREAGGPFNEQFF. The CDR3 coding sequence is TGTGCCACCAGCAGAGATAGCCCACGGGAAGCGGGAGGGCCTTTTAATGAGCAGTTCTTC.

CDR3 DNA sequence: TGCAGCGCTAGGGAGGGCCCCTACGAGCAGTACTTC. Its protein product is CSAREGPYEQYF. The chain combines TRBV29-1 with TRBJ2-7; 7 nucleotides agree with TRBD2. Germline CDR1 is SQVTM and CDR2 is ANQGSEA. Trimming at V came to 7 bases and at J to 2 bases, leaving 5 bases not matched to a gene. The CDR3 runs 12 residues.

This sequence joins TRBV12-5 and TRBJ2-7, with TRBD1 matching over 7 bases. Germline CDR1 LGHNT, CDR2 FRNRAP. Germline trimming cut 1 base from V and 1 base from J; bases unmatched to any gene: 1. The CDR3 has 14 residues. CDR3 DNA: TGTGCTAGTGGTTTGGGACAGGGTTCCTACGAGCAGTACTTC. This gives the protein CASGLGQGSYEQYF.

This clone has only a few counts. The gene calls are TRBV18 and TRBJ1-3, with a weak D call TRBD1 (5 bases). The germline V gene encodes CDR1 KGHSH and CDR2 LQKENI. The CDR3 covers 15 residues. Trimming shortened V by 6 bases and J by 0 bases, and 12 bases separated the two germline ends. In DNA, the CDR3 is TGTGCCAGCTCCTTAGACAGCAGCTCTGGAAACACCATATATTTT. Translation gives CASSLDSSSGNTIYF.

V is TRBV25-1 and J is TRBJ2-7; D remains ambiguous. Trimming took off 4 bases at V and 2 bases at J, with 9 bases between the two ends. Germline-derived CDR1 and CDR2 are MGHDK and SYGVNS. This CDR3 spans 13 amino acids. The CDR3 nucleotides read TGTGCCAGCAGTGGCGGATTCCCCTACGAGCAGTACTTC. Encoded protein: CASSGGFPYEQYF.

This chain joins TRBV27 and TRBJ2-5; 8 nucleotides agree with TRBD2. This CDR3 has 17 amino acids. J lost 4 bases, V lost 5 bases, and 15 bases had no gene match. The germline V gene encodes CDR1 MNHEY and CDR2 SMNVEV (reference sequence). The CDR3 DNA is TGTGCCAGCAGTACCGATCAAGCGGGAGTGAACCGAGAGACCCAGTACTTC. Its translation is CASSTDQAGVNRETQYF.

The CDR3, as DNA: TGTGCCAGCAGTGAACAGGGGGCTTCACCCCTCCACTTT. It is translated as CASSEQGASPLHF. The genes are TRBV6-1 and TRBJ1-6, with TRBD1 identical over 8 bases. The CDR3 has 13 residues. V lost 2 bases to trimming and J lost 9 bases; unmatched junction nucleotides: 0. Germline V lookup: CDR1 MNHNS, CDR2 SASEGT.

In its sample, this clone was seen once. J is TRBJ1-4 and V is TRBV4-1; 11 bases map to TRBD1. The germline CDR1 and CDR2 sequences are MGHRA and YSYEKL. The CDR3 length is 17 residues. V trimming: 3 bases; J trimming: 7 bases; junction bases outside the gene matches: 10. CDR3 loop: CASSHQGTGGGGEKLFF. The CDR3 DNA reads as TGCGCCAGCAGCCACCAGGGGACAGGGGGTGGAGGTGAAAAACTGTTTTTT.

V usage is TRBV5-6 and J usage is TRBJ1-2; D remains ambiguous. The ends were cut back, 1 base at V and 5 bases at J, with 15 bases in the middle. Germline CDR1 and CDR2: SGHDT and YYEEEE. This CDR3 is built from 15 residues. Here the CDR3 DNA reads TGTGCCAGCAGCTTGAACCCGACGGGTAGATATGGCTACACCTTC. This codes for CASSLNPTGRYGYTF.

The V call is TRBV5-1, the J call TRBJ1-1; 8 nucleotides agree with TRBD1. Germline-derived CDR1 and CDR2 are SGHRS and YFSETQ. The trim removed 4 bases at V and 5 bases at J, leaving 13 bases unmatched. The CDR3 has 16 residues. The CDR3 DNA reads TGCGCCAGCAGCGGGGGCGGACAGGGTAGTCGAACTGAAGCTTTCTTT. This encodes CASSGGGQGSRTEAFF.

Here the CDR3 DNA reads TGTGCCATGGGGGGATCAGATACGCAGTATTTT. Translated, it gives CAMGGSDTQYF. The chain carries TRBV10-3 and TRBJ2-3; possible D gene TRBD2, 6 bases. The germline CDR1 and CDR2 sequences are ENHRY and SYGVKD. The CDR3 loop spans 11 amino acids. Trimming took off 9 bases at V and 4 bases at J, with 8 bases between the two ends.

V gene TRBV4-3 combines with J gene TRBJ2-3, with D perhaps TRBD2 (6 bases). Trimming stripped 4 bases from V and 2 bases from J, with 16 bases between. CDR1 is LGHNA and CDR2 is YSLEER in the germline V gene. The CDR3 runs 16 residues. CDR3 region: CASSLLVGGNTDTQYF. The CDR3 DNA sequence: TGCGCCAGCAGCCTCCTCGTCGGGGGAAACACAGATACGCAGTATTTT.